This T cell receptor (beta chain) emerged from a study of CD8 T cells in ankylosing spondylitis. General study results and limits: In ankylosing spondylitis blood, a motif of seven to nine highly homologous TCR beta variants appeared characteristic. Disease-linked clones reportedly showed significant enrichment in matched ankylosing spondylitis synovial fluid. With a CD8+ phenotype, disease-linked clones were relatively rare in peripheral blood.

Germline CDR1 DFQATT, CDR2 SNEGSKA (reference sequence). The CDR3 has 16 amino acids. V shed 1 base and J 0 bases; nucleotides not matched to a gene: 6. For this clonotype: The antigen is undetermined.

TCRdb processed the 5' RACE reads anew with MiXCR; each CDR3 protein has one entry. The sample shows 310,000 or so distinct CDR3 sequences, 20% of them seen only once. The V gene is TRBV20-1, the J gene TRBJ2-4; 7 bases align to TRBD2. This TCR came from a male donor with ankylosing spondylitis or in good health (not recorded which). The sample comprised blood, either unsorted or a sorted T cell fraction (not recorded which). The CDR3 loop reads CSARGPTSKAKNIQYF. The CDR3 region has the DNA TGCAGTGCTAGAGGCCCGACTAGCAAAGCCAAAAACATTCAGTACTTC.